This TCR beta chain was retrieved from a study of molecular identifiers for immune sequencing clone quantification. The CDR3 loop spans 13 amino acids. V lost 3 bases to trimming and J lost 4 bases, with 9 bases between them. Per germline, CDR1 MNHEY and CDR2 SMNVEV (reference sequence). This clonotype occurred many times. TCRdb re-called the PCR reads with MiXCR, one entry per CDR3 protein. The profile shows 45,000 to 55,000 distinct CDR3 sequences, roughly 38% of them singletons. The clonotype comes from a human donor in good health. Some libraries in this study had Jurkat cell RNA spiked in. The sequencing input was naive CD8+ T cells from blood, with Jurkat cell RNA spiked in. Subset given: FACS-sorted CD8+CD4-CCR7+CD45RA+ naive T cells. The rearrangement uses TRBV27 and TRBJ1-1; a weak D match, TRBD1 (5 bases). The CDR3 DNA reads TGTGCCAGCAGTTTGGGGGTGGCCACTGAAGCTTTCTTT. Protein sequence: CASSLGVATEAFF.